One and the same sample provided the 20 T cell receptor beta chains below, sequenced in a study of PD-1 blockade in classical Hodgkin lymphoma. Here immunoSEQ multiplex PCR was the method, and the copy in TCRdb shows in-frame clones only, minus some. The sample carries 35,000 or so clones, about 80% recorded once. After autologous stem cell transplantation all patients relapsed, and prior brentuximab vedotin exposure differed between cohorts. The sequenced sample was peripheral blood mononuclear cells (PBMCs), obtained before the second cycle of nivolumab. The receptors shown here come from a human donor with classical Hodgkin lymphoma.

V gene TRBV5-6 combines with J gene TRBJ1-4, with 7 positions matching TRBD1. V lost 6 bases to trimming and J lost 2 bases; unmatched junction nucleotides: 1. This CDR3 spans 13 amino acids. Germline lookup yields CDR1 SGHDT and CDR2 YYEEEE. Here the CDR3 DNA reads TGTGCCAGCACGACAGGGACTAATGAAAAACTGTTTTTT. It encodes CASTTGTNEKLFF.

In its sample, this clone was seen once. CDR3 residues: CASSLAGAQETQYF. CDR3 in DNA: TGCGCCAGCAGCTTGGCGGGGGCCCAAGAGACCCAGTACTTC. V and J are TRBV5-1 and TRBJ2-5; D tentatively reads TRBD1 or TRBD2 (6 bases each). Germline CDR1 and CDR2: SGHRS and YFSETQ. V shed 0 bases and J shed 1 base, with 7 bases lying between them. There are 14 residues in the CDR3.

The V and J genes are TRBV5-4 and TRBJ2-2, with TRBD2 matching 9 bases. CDR1 and CDR2 from the germline V gene are SGHNT and YYREEE (reference sequence). CDR3 length: 19 amino acids. V dropped 4 bases and J dropped 1; count of bases not matched to a gene: 14. In nucleotides, the CDR3 is TGTGCCAGCAGCCCTTCTAGCGGGGTATACCCTGTGAACACCGGGGAGCTGTTTTTT. Translation: CASSPSSGVYPVNTGELFF.

The chain joins TRBV6-5 to TRBJ1-2; perhaps TRBD1 as D (5 bases). Trimming removed 8 bases at V and 5 bases at J, with 12 bases between. CDR1 and CDR2 from the germline V gene are MNHEY and SVGAGI. CDR3 length: 12 amino acids. DNA of the CDR3: TGTGCCAGCGACCGGGGGGGGTATGGCTACACCTTC. Amino acids: CASDRGGYGYTF.

The chain recombines TRBV5-6 with TRBJ2-7; perhaps TRBD2 as D (6 bases). V lost 4 bases, J lost 6 bases, and 8 bases lay in between. Germline V gene sequence: CDR1 SGHDT, CDR2 YYEEEE. The CDR3 runs 11 residues. The CDR3 nucleotides are TGTGCCAGCAGCCTGGGGGGCGAGCAGTACTTC. Amino acid sequence: CASSLGGEQYF.

The chain employs TRBV27 and TRBJ1-6; unclear D gene. The CDR3 contains 14 residues. Germline V gene data show CDR1 as MNHEY and CDR2 as SMNVEV (reference sequence). V was shortened by 7 bases and J by 8 bases, with 15 bases between the two germline ends. The CDR3 DNA follows: TGTGCCAGCACCTACTGGGGAATTGATTCACCCCTCCACTTT. It codes for CASTYWGIDSPLHF.

This clone was observed a handful of times. The J gene is TRBJ2-3, the V gene TRBV7-2; unclear D gene. This CDR3 comprises 16 residues. V lost 5 bases and J 0 bases, leaving 15 bases between the germline ends. Germline-derived CDR1 and CDR2 are SGHTA and FQGNSA. CDR3 nucleotide sequence: TGTGCCAGCAGCCCCTCACCCGGGTTTAGCACAGATACGCAGTATTTT. It codes for CASSPSPGFSTDTQYF. Supplemented by reference TRBV7-2 and TRBJ2-3, the full variable domain reads GAGVSQSPSNKVTEKGKDVELRCDPISGHTALYWYRQSLGQGLEFLIYFQGNSAPDKSGLPSDRFSAERTGGSVSTLTIQRTQQEDSAVYLCASSPSPGFSTDTQYFGPGTRLTVL.

V is TRBV18 and J is TRBJ2-3; 7 bases are shared with TRBD1. The V gene end was trimmed by 6 bases and the J gene end by 6 bases; junction bases not matched to a gene: 3. This CDR3 is 12 amino acids long. CDR1 is KGHSH, CDR2 LQKENI, per germline. The CDR3 nucleotides read TGTGCCAGCTCGCCGACAGGGGATACGCAGTATTTT. Its protein product is CASSPTGDTQYF. The entire variable domain, with the rest obtained from reference TRBV18 and TRBJ2-3, is as follows: NAGVMQNPRHLVRRRGQEARLRCSPMKGHSHVYWYRQLPEEGLKFMVYLQKENIIDESGMPKERFSAEFPKEGPSILRIQQVVRGDSAAYFCASSPTGDTQYFGPGTRLTVL.

This chain joins TRBV7-6 and TRBJ2-7, with D possibly TRBD1 on 5 matching bases. This CDR3 spans 15 amino acids. CDR1 SGHVS and CDR2 FNYEAQ come from the germline V gene. Trimming left V 5 bases short and J 5 bases short, with 19 bases between. The DNA of the CDR3 is TGTGCCAGCAGCCCAGGGCCTCCCCCAGAGGACGAGCAGTACTTC. As protein: CASSPGPPPEDEQYF.

The rearrangement uses TRBV7-2 and TRBJ2-7; 9 nucleotides match TRBD1. J gave up 3 bases and V 2 bases, and 5 bases lay outside the gene matches. Germline CDR1 is SGHTA and CDR2 is FQGNSA. CDR3 length: 15 residues. CDR3 nucleotide sequence: TGTGCCAGCAGCTTATTTCGGACAGGGGACTACGAGCAGTACTTC. Residues: CASSLFRTGDYEQYF.

This clone was counted many times. The chain has TRBV5-6 and TRBJ1-4; possible D gene TRBD1, 5 bases. The V end lost 0 bases, the J end lost 8 bases, and 14 bases lay between the germline ends. Looked up from germline, CDR1 is SGHDT and CDR2 is YYEEEE. This CDR3 has 15 residues. In nucleotides, the CDR3 is TGTGCCAGCAGCTTGGCTGGGGGGATGGGGGAAAAACTGTTTTTT. Translation gives CASSLAGGMGEKLFF. Complete variable domain (other parts from reference TRBV5-6 and TRBJ1-4): DAGVTQSPTHLIKTRGQQVTLRCSPKSGHDTVSWYQQALGQGPQFIFQYYEEEERQRGNFPDRFSGHQFPNYSSELNVNALLLGDSALYLCASSLAGGMGEKLFFGSGTQLSVL.

CDR3 in amino acids: CASSENDRVAASYGYTF. CDR3 DNA: TGTGCCAGCAGTGAAAACGACAGGGTAGCCGCGAGTTATGGCTACACCTTC. J is TRBJ1-2 and V is TRBV6-1; the match to TRBD1 covers 7 bases. CDR1 and CDR2 from the germline V gene are MNHNS and SASEGT. Losses at the gene ends were 2 bases for V and 5 bases for J; bases not matched to a gene: 14. The CDR3 contains 17 residues.

The chain carries TRBV15 and TRBJ2-3; the D gene could be TRBD1 or TRBD2 (5 bases each). V dropped 4 bases and J dropped 2 bases, with 10 bases sitting between them. Germline CDR1 reads LNHNV; CDR2 reads YYDKDF (reference sequence). This CDR3 has 14 residues. The CDR3 sequence is CATSIGTFTDTQYF. The CDR3 DNA is TGTGCCACCAGCATAGGGACCTTCACAGATACGCAGTATTTT.

The chain has TRBV18 and TRBJ2-1; 8 bases are a match to TRBD2. V lost 1 base and J lost 5; bases outside the gene matches: 4. CDR1 is KGHSH and CDR2 is LQKENI in the germline V gene. The CDR3 sequence is 15 residues long. In DNA form, the CDR3 reads TGTGCCAGCTCACCACTGAGCGGGGGAGACAATGAGCAGTTCTTC. Residues: CASSPLSGGDNEQFF.

This chain uses TRBV6-6 with TRBJ1-1; TRBD1 matches 8 bases. V trimming: 2 bases; J trimming: 4 bases; junction bases outside the gene matches: 3. The CDR3 is made up of 14 amino acids. From germline, CDR1 is MNHNY and CDR2 SVGAGI (reference sequence). CDR3 DNA: TGTGCCAGCAGTTACACAGACAGGGGCACTGAAGCTTTCTTT. It codes for CASSYTDRGTEAFF.

This clone is labeled as medium-sized (0.01 to 0.1%). Other DNA sequences in the same sample also yield this CDR3. This chain links TRBV7-9 with TRBJ1-1; TRBD1 agrees at 7 bases. The CDR3 loop spans 13 amino acids. Germline CDR1 reads SEHNR; CDR2 reads FQNEAQ (reference sequence). Germline trimming cut 5 bases from V and 5 bases from J; bases unmatched to any gene: 5. The CDR3 bases are TGTGCCAGCAGCCCGACAGGGAGGACTGAAGCTTTCTTT. This sequence encodes CASSPTGRTEAFF. Complete variable domain (other parts from reference TRBV7-9 and TRBJ1-1): DTGVSQNPRHKITKRGQNVTFRCDPISEHNRLYWYRQTLGQGPEFLTYFQNEAQLEKSRLLSDRFSAERPKGSFSTLEIQRTEQGDSAMYLCASSPTGRTEAFFGQGTRLTVV.

This clone occurred a few times. This sample includes further DNA sequences coding for the same CDR3. V is TRBV4-3 and J is TRBJ2-3; D is perhaps TRBD1 (6 bases). This CDR3 is built from 14 residues. The V gene lost 3 bases and the J gene lost 0 bases, with 7 bases spanning the gap. Germline assignment: CDR1 LGHNA and CDR2 YSLEER. CDR3 sequence reads: CASSQDSSTDTQYF. For the CDR3, the DNA is TGCGCCAGCAGCCAGGACAGTAGCACAGATACGCAGTATTTT.

The sample holds one count of this clone. The chain is built from TRBV27 and TRBJ1-1; 7 bases fit TRBD1. The CDR3 loop spans 13 amino acids. V lost 4 bases, J lost 7 bases, and 6 bases stayed unmatched. The germline V gene has CDR1 MNHEY and CDR2 SMNVEV (reference sequence). CDR3 sequence: CASSSFPGGEAFF. The CDR3 DNA is TGTGCCAGCAGTTCATTCCCAGGGGGTGAAGCTTTCTTT.

This chain links TRBV19 with TRBJ1-5; 9 bases map to TRBD1. With 6 bases clipped from V and 3 bases from J, the junction kept 3 bases outside the gene matches. The CDR3 is made up of 14 amino acids. Germline V CDR1 and CDR2: LNHDA, SQIVND (reference sequence). The CDR3 nucleotides are TGTGCCAGTAGATGGACAGGGGCCAATCAGCCCCAGCATTTT. Translating gives CASRWTGANQPQHF.

The chain recombines TRBV2 with TRBJ1-6; TRBD1 might be the D (6 bases). Germline-derived CDR1 and CDR2 are SNHLY and FYNNEI. Trimming took 6 bases from V and 7 from J, leaving 16 bases between them. The CDR3 has 15 amino acids. The CDR3 bases are TGTGCCAGCAGCGGGCCTGGGGGGGCGAATTCACCCCTCCACTTT. It translates to CASSGPGGANSPLHF.